These 15 T cell receptor beta chains share one sample of origin, sequenced in a study of CD8 T cells in Susac syndrome. An amount of RNA that ranged from roughly 0.45 to 1 ug was reverse transcribed with random hexamers. TCRdb called the immunoSEQ multiplex PCR reads again in MiXCR, with one record for every CDR3 protein. Counted here are 84,000 or so distinct CDR3 sequences, 95% to 97% occurring once; the ten biggest clones make up more than 0.35%. The sequencing input was CD8+ T cells from PBMCs. These receptors were collected from a human donor with Susac syndrome.

The V gene is TRBV5-4, the J gene TRBJ1-2; D unresolved. Germline CDR1 reads SGHNT; CDR2 reads YYREEE (reference sequence). The CDR3 contains 11 residues. The V gene lost 5 bases and the J gene lost 6 bases, with 8 bases spanning the gap. The CDR3 region is CASREWDGYTF. CDR3 nucleotide sequence: TGTGCCAGCAGGGAGTGGGATGGCTACACCTTC. Supplemented by reference TRBV5-4 and TRBJ1-2, the full variable domain reads ETGVTQSPTHLIKTRGQQVTLRCSSQSGHNTVSWYQQALGQGPQFIFQYYREEENGRGNFPPRFSGLQFPNYSSELNVNALELDDSALYLCASREWDGYTFGSGTRLTVV.

This chain uses TRBV29-1 with TRBJ1-1, with D unclear. This CDR3 contains 11 residues. Trimming shortened V by 1 base and J by 10 bases, and 10 bases separated the two germline ends. CDR1 is SQVTM and CDR2 is ANQGSEA in the germline V gene. CDR3 residues: CSVEARLGAFF. The CDR3 bases are TGCAGCGTTGAAGCGCGGTTGGGAGCTTTCTTT.

The chain employs TRBV29-1 and TRBJ1-1; D is perhaps TRBD1 (5 bases). The CDR3 length is 11 residues. Germline V gives CDR1 SQVTM, CDR2 ANQGSEA. The ends were cut back, 7 bases at V and 4 bases at J, with 10 bases in the middle. CDR3 DNA sequence: TGCAGCGCGACGGGGGGCACTGAAGCTTTCTTT. Its protein is CSATGGTEAFF.

The chain is built from TRBV6-6 and TRBJ2-7; D is perhaps TRBD1 or TRBD2 (5 bases each). This CDR3 contains 16 residues. The germline V gene has CDR1 MNHNY and CDR2 SVGAGI (reference sequence). The germline V and J ends were trimmed by 6 bases and 2 bases, with 20 bases remaining between them. CDR3 amino acids: CASSHGSGTSTYEQYV. The CDR3 DNA sequence: TGTGCCAGCAGCCACGGGTCCGGGACGTCCACCTACGAGCAGTACGTC.

The count of this clonotype is one. The chain joins TRBV20-1 to TRBJ2-1, with 9 positions matching TRBD2. CDR3 length: 16 amino acids. The ends lost 5 bases at V and 8 bases at J; junction bases unmatched: 16. Germline CDR1 DFQATT, CDR2 SNEGSKA (reference sequence). The CDR3 nucleotides read TGCAGTGCTCCCTCACTTGGCGGGAGGGGGTTCGATGAGCAGTTCTTC. Protein: CSAPSLGGRGFDEQFF.

J is TRBJ2-3 and V is TRBV11-1, with a weak D call TRBD1 (6 bases). The CDR3 contains 12 residues. Deletions cut 4 bases from V and 7 bases from J, with 9 bases between. Germline V gives CDR1 SGHAT, CDR2 FQDESV (reference sequence). CDR3 DNA: TGTGCCAGCAGCTCGGGGACACATACGCAGTATTTT. Translating gives CASSSGTHTQYF.

The J gene is TRBJ2-7, the V gene TRBV18; 7 nucleotides align to TRBD2. This CDR3 contains 14 residues. J lost 4 bases, V lost 6 bases, and 9 bases had no gene match. Germline V lookup: CDR1 KGHSH, CDR2 LQKENI. The CDR3 nucleotides read TGTGCCAGCTCCCGAGAGGGAGGGAGGTACGAGCAGTACGTC. Its protein is CASSREGGRYEQYV.

The rearrangement links TRBV29-1 to TRBJ2-1; D ambiguous. This CDR3 is built from 14 residues. Deletions cut 2 bases from V and 8 bases from J, with 16 bases between. The germline V gene encodes CDR1 SQVTM and CDR2 ANQGSEA. CDR3 in DNA: TGCAGCGTTGAATCCCCCCTCACGGCGTATGAGCAGTTCTTC. Translated, it gives CSVESPLTAYEQFF.

The rearrangement uses TRBV29-1 and TRBJ1-2, with 9 bases aligning to TRBD1. The ends lost 6 bases at V and 5 bases at J; junction bases unmatched: 4. In germline, CDR1 is SQVTM, CDR2 ANQGSEA. CDR3 length: 12 residues. For the CDR3, the DNA is TGCAGCGTAGACAGGGGGAGGTATGGCTACACCTTC. It is translated as CSVDRGRYGYTF.

The rearrangement joins TRBV7-9 to TRBJ2-6; 8 bases map to TRBD1. The germline V gene has CDR1 SEHNR and CDR2 FQNEAQ (reference sequence). V shed 5 bases and J 3 bases; nucleotides not matched to a gene: 3. The CDR3 is 15 amino acids. The CDR3 is CASSPDRGGANVLTF. The CDR3 coding sequence is TGTGCCAGCAGCCCCGACAGGGGTGGGGCCAACGTCCTGACTTTC.

The chain is built from TRBV5-1 and TRBJ2-6, with D possibly TRBD2 on 5 matching bases. Germline lookup yields CDR1 SGHRS and CDR2 YFSETQ. Trimming cost V 4 bases and J 0 bases, with 11 bases left between them. This CDR3 contains 16 residues. The chain's CDR3 is CASSRTGSSGANVLTF. The CDR3 bases are TGCGCCAGCAGCCGGACGGGGAGCTCTGGGGCCAACGTCCTGACTTTC.

The chain combines TRBV5-1 with TRBJ1-1; a possible D gene is TRBD1 (5 bases). The CDR3 is made up of 15 amino acids. Germline V gene sequence: CDR1 SGHRS, CDR2 YFSETQ. V was pared by 0 bases and J by 1 base, with 10 bases between. The CDR3 region is CASSLEGSPNTEAFF. The CDR3 DNA sequence: TGCGCCAGCAGCTTGGAGGGGTCCCCGAACACTGAAGCTTTCTTT.

V usage is TRBV9 and J usage is TRBJ2-7, with TRBD2 identical over 7 bases. V dropped 4 bases and J dropped 2; count of bases not matched to a gene: 15. The CDR3 runs 17 residues. CDR1 is SGDLS, CDR2 YYNGEE, per germline. The CDR3 DNA sequence: TGTGCCAGCAGCCCCAGTTCTTCAGCGGGGCCTACCTACGAGCAGTACTTC. The encoded protein is CASSPSSSAGPTYEQYF.

V usage is TRBV28 and J usage is TRBJ1-1; D perhaps matches TRBD1 (6 bases). V gave up 2 bases and J gave up 4 bases, with 11 bases separating them. CDR3 length equals 14 residues. From germline, CDR1 is MDHEN and CDR2 SYDVKM. CDR3 in DNA: TGTGCCAGCAGTTTAGGGGGGGCGAGCACTGAAGCTTTCTTT. Encoded protein: CASSLGGASTEAFF.

The V gene is TRBV6-2 or TRBV6-3, the J gene TRBJ1-5; a weak D match, TRBD1 (5 bases). The CDR3 covers 12 residues. The ends were cut back, 9 bases at V and 4 bases at J, with 10 bases in the middle. Germline-derived CDR1 and CDR2 are MNHEY and SVGEGT. CDR3 nucleotide sequence: TGTGCCAGTGGACAAGGTAATCAGCCCCAGCATTTT. Translated, it gives CASGQGNQPQHF.